The rows below give T cell receptor beta chains drawn from one sample of a study of T cells after yellow fever vaccination. One entry per CDR3 protein results from TCRdb running MiXCR on the 5' RACE reads. The sample shows around 320,000 distinct CDR3 sequences, approximately 4% of them seen only once. The starting material was PBMCs, obtained 15 days after the yellow fever booster vaccination. These receptors all stem from a man aged 18 to 35 who received the YFV17D yellow fever vaccine. CDR3s include the opening cysteine and the closing phenylalanine or tryptophan. D genes are given only for firm matches. Size tells how often a clone was seen (once, few, many) or the class of an expanded clone, and some rows leave it out.

size,V,J,D,DNA,CDR3
many,TRBV7-2,TRBJ1-5,TRBD1,TGTGCCAGCAGCCTCCGGACAGGATCAGGGAGCAATCAGCCCCAGCATTTT,CASSLRTGSGSNQPQHF
NA,TRBV6-5,TRBJ2-1,TRBD2,TGTGCCAGCGCGGGGGGCCTGGGCAATGAGCAGTTCTTC,CASAGGLGNEQFF
few,TRBV7-9,TRBJ2-3,TRBD2,TGTGCCAGCAGCTTATACGGGGGGGCCGCAGATACGCAGTATTTT,CASSLYGGAADTQYF
few,TRBV12-3/TRBV12-4,TRBJ2-7,NA,TGTGCCAGCAGTTTAATCGGGCAGGGGGGCGAGCAGTACTTC,CASSLIGQGGEQYF
many,TRBV7-9,TRBJ2-5,NA,TGTGCCAGCAGACGCGAGCAAGAGACCCAGTACTTC,CASRREQETQYF
few,TRBV27,TRBJ2-7,NA,TGTGCCAGCAGTTTACCGTCGGGGTACGAGCAGTACTTC,CASSLPSGYEQYF
many,TRBV7-2,TRBJ1-4,NA,TGTGCCAGCAGCCCTCGACAGATTAATGAAAAACTGTTTTTT,CASSPRQINEKLFF
many,TRBV15,TRBJ1-2,NA,TGTGCCACCAGCAGAGATTTGGCAGGGAATAACTATGGCTACACCTTC,CATSRDLAGNNYGYTF
NA,TRBV24-1,TRBJ2-1,TRBD2,TGTGCCACCAGTGAGGGACTAGCAGGGAGGAATGAGCAGTTCTTC,CATSEGLAGRNEQFF
many,TRBV25-1,TRBJ2-2,TRBD1,TGTGCCAGCAGGGAAGGAGACAGGGAAGCCGGGGAGCTGTTTTTT,CASREGDREAGELFF
few,TRBV3-1,TRBJ1-6,TRBD1,TGTGCCAGCAGCCCCGGGACAGGTGATAATTCACCCCTCCACTTT,CASSPGTGDNSPLHF
NA,TRBV12-3/TRBV12-4,TRBJ1-1,NA,TGTGCCAGCAGATCCTCACAAGCGGAAGCTTTCTTT,CASRSSQAEAFF
NA,TRBV12-3/TRBV12-4,TRBJ2-7,NA,TGTGCCAGCACCCGGGACATCCCCTACGAGCAGTACTTC,CASTRDIPYEQYF
few,TRBV6-6,TRBJ1-5,NA,TGTGCCAGCACCGGGGATAGCAATCAGCCCCAGCATTTT,CASTGDSNQPQHF
NA,TRBV7-8,TRBJ2-7,TRBD1,TGTGCCAGCAGCCTACAGGGGGTCGAGCAGTACTTC,CASSLQGVEQYF
many,TRBV7-2,TRBJ2-5,TRBD2,TGTGCCAGCAGCGCGGGAGGGATCCAGTACTTC,CASSAGGIQYF
NA,TRBV3-1,TRBJ1-1,NA,TGTGCCAGCAGCCAAGATAAGACGTGGGGTCCCCCTAGCACTGAAGCTTTCTTT,CASSQDKTWGPPSTEAFF
many,TRBV15,TRBJ2-3,NA,TGTGCCACCAGCAGAGAGTGGTCGCTCCTTTGGGGCACAGATACGCAGTATTTT,CATSREWSLLWGTDTQYF
few,TRBV12-3/TRBV12-4,TRBJ1-6,NA,TGTGCCAGCAGTTTTTCGCGCGTCAGGGACCTCCACTTT,CASSFSRVRDLHF
NA,TRBV12-3/TRBV12-4,TRBJ2-1,NA,TGTGCCAGCAGTTTAGCAGGGTCCAGTGAGCAGTTCTTC,CASSLAGSSEQFF
many,TRBV9,TRBJ1-5,NA,TGTGCCAGCAGCGAGGGGGGCGGGCAGCCCCAGCATTTT,CASSEGGGQPQHF
NA,TRBV5-1,TRBJ2-4,TRBD1,TGCGCCAGCAGGGGCCTTACGGGACAGAAAAACATTCAGTACTTC,CASRGLTGQKNIQYF
many,TRBV12-3/TRBV12-4,TRBJ2-1,TRBD2,TGTGCCAGCATCCTCCAAGGGCTAGCGGGTAACAATGAGCAGTTCTTC,CASILQGLAGNNEQFF
few,TRBV20-1,TRBJ1-1,NA,TGCAGTGCTGTCAGGACCCTGAACACTGAAGCTTTCTTT,CSAVRTLNTEAFF